These 32 T cell receptor beta chains share one sample of origin, sequenced in a study of T cell responses to AZD1222 COVID-19 vaccine. This table comes from immunoSEQ multiplex PCR, and its TCRdb copy is limited to in-frame clones, with some not included. The sample lists more than 95,000 clones, 88% occurring once. The sample in question was peripheral blood, obtained 28 days after the second AZD1222 dose. The receptor set was obtained from an adult who received the AZD1222 COVID-19 vaccine.

The chain couples TRBV19 to TRBJ2-7; D might be TRBD2 (5 bases). This CDR3 is 12 amino acids long. Germline CDR1 reads LNHDA; CDR2 reads SQIVND (reference sequence). Trimming removed 10 bases from V and 6 bases from J, with 16 bases in between. The CDR3 is CATSWAEGEQYF. DNA for the CDR3: TGTGCCACCAGTTGGGCCGAGGGCGAGCAGTACTTC.

The rearrangement joins TRBV7-2 to TRBJ2-3, with D hard to call. CDR1 and CDR2 from the germline V gene are SGHTA and FQGNSA. The CDR3 is made up of 17 amino acids. Trimming left V 3 bases short and J 2 bases short, with 18 bases between. Written as DNA, the CDR3 is TGTGCCAGCAGCTTGTCAGGTCACGGCCTTCCCACAGATACGCAGTATTTT. Its translation is CASSLSGHGLPTDTQYF.

The chain carries TRBV7-6 and TRBJ2-3; TRBD2 is a possible D gene (5 bases). The CDR3 has 16 residues. The germline V and J ends were trimmed by 1 base and 0 bases, with 11 bases remaining between them. Germline V gene data show CDR1 as SGHVS and CDR2 as FNYEAQ. This CDR3 reads CASSLGGPSSTDTQYF. CDR3 bases: TGTGCCAGCAGCTTAGGCGGGCCTTCTAGCACAGATACGCAGTATTTT. The entire variable domain, with the rest obtained from reference TRBV7-6 and TRBJ2-3, is as follows: GAGVSQSPRYKVTKRGQDVALRCDPISGHVSLYWYRQALGQGPEFLTYFNYEAQQDKSGLPNDRFSAERPEGSISTLTIQRTEQRDSAMYRCASSLGGPSSTDTQYFGPGTRLTVL.

The chain uses TRBV25-1 and TRBJ2-1; 8 bases map to TRBD2. Germline assignment: CDR1 MGHDK and CDR2 SYGVNS. With 6 bases clipped from V and 4 bases from J, the junction kept 8 bases outside the gene matches. The CDR3 is made up of 15 amino acids. CDR3 in DNA: TGTGCCAGCAGGGATAGCGGGGAAACTTACAATGAGCAGTTCTTC. It specifies CASRDSGETYNEQFF.

Only one count was recorded for this clone. V and J are TRBV18 and TRBJ1-5, with D possibly TRBD1 on 6 matching bases. The germline V gene encodes CDR1 KGHSH and CDR2 LQKENI. V was pared by 1 base and J by 0 bases, with 10 bases between. The CDR3 contains 16 residues. For the CDR3, the DNA is TGTGCCAGCTCACCACGGAGACAGGATAGCAATCAGCCCCAGCATTTT. Amino acids: CASSPRRQDSNQPQHF. Together with reference TRBV18 and TRBJ1-5, the CDR3 gives the full variable domain: NAGVMQNPRHLVRRRGQEARLRCSPMKGHSHVYWYRQLPEEGLKFMVYLQKENIIDESGMPKERFSAEFPKEGPSILRIQQVVRGDSAAYFCASSPRRQDSNQPQHFGDGTRLSIL.

V and J are TRBV5-4 and TRBJ1-5; maybe TRBD1 (5 bases). Trimming cost V 1 base and J 4 bases, with 12 bases left between them. CDR1 is SGHNT and CDR2 is YYREEE in the germline V gene (reference sequence). The CDR3 length is 15 residues. DNA of the CDR3: TGTGCCAGCAGCTTGAAGGGGTCGTCAAATCAGCCCCAGCATTTT. The encoded protein is CASSLKGSSNQPQHF. Full variable domain (outside the CDR3, taken from reference TRBV5-4 and TRBJ1-5): ETGVTQSPTHLIKTRGQQVTLRCSSQSGHNTVSWYQQALGQGPQFIFQYYREEENGRGNFPPRFSGLQFPNYSSELNVNALELDDSALYLCASSLKGSSNQPQHFGDGTRLSIL.

The J gene is TRBJ1-1, the V gene TRBV6-5, with TRBD1 matching over 7 bases. The CDR3 totals 15 residues. Germline-derived CDR1 and CDR2 are MNHEY and SVGAGI. V lost 6 bases to trimming and J lost 0 bases; unmatched junction nucleotides: 7. This CDR3 reads CASRYPTGLNTEAFF. CDR3 sequence (DNA): TGTGCCAGCAGGTACCCGACAGGGTTGAACACTGAAGCTTTCTTT.

This clone was observed once. This chain uses TRBV20-1 with TRBJ1-2; possible D gene TRBD1, 6 bases. From germline, CDR1 is DFQATT and CDR2 SNEGSKA (reference sequence). CDR3 length: 14 amino acids. Trimming removed 3 bases at V and 2 bases at J, with 13 bases between. The CDR3 nucleotides are TGCAGTGCTAGTGGGGGCAGGTTAAACTATGGCTACACCTTC. Amino acids: CSASGGRLNYGYTF.

The gene calls are TRBV7-3 and TRBJ2-1; D perhaps matches TRBD2 (6 bases). The CDR3 extends over 12 amino acids. Germline values: CDR1 SGHTA, CDR2 FQGTGA. With 5 bases removed from V and 10 bases from J, the gap between germline ends came to 12 bases. The CDR3 region has the DNA TGTGCCAGCAGCCCACTAGCCGGGGAGCAGTTCTTC. This codes for CASSPLAGEQFF.

This chain connects TRBV7-9 to TRBJ2-7; D is undetermined. Trimming pared 2 bases from V and 1 base from J, leaving 12 bases between. The CDR3 loop spans 15 amino acids. Germline loops: CDR1 SEHNR, CDR2 FQNEAQ (reference sequence). The CDR3 spells CASSLPQSASYEQYF. As DNA, the CDR3 is TGTGCCAGCAGCTTACCTCAGTCGGCTTCCTACGAGCAGTACTTC.

The chain is built from TRBV15 and TRBJ1-2; TRBD1 agrees at 9 bases. CDR3 length: 16 residues. V lost 4 bases, J lost 5 bases, and 11 bases stayed unmatched. Looked up from germline, CDR1 is LNHNV and CDR2 is YYDKDF (reference sequence). In DNA, the CDR3 is TGTGCCACCAGCATCCGGGACAGGGCGACATTGTATGGCTACACCTTC. This sequence encodes CATSIRDRATLYGYTF. Full variable domain (outside the CDR3, taken from reference TRBV15 and TRBJ1-2): DAMVIQNPRYQVTQFGKPVTLSCSQTLNHNVMYWYQQKSSQAPKLLFHYYDKDFNNEADTPDNFQSRRPNTSFCFLDIRSPGLGDTAMYLCATSIRDRATLYGYTFGSGTRLTVV.

This clone was observed many times. The V gene is TRBV6-4, the J gene TRBJ2-1; TRBD1 matches at 7 bases. Germline V gene sequence: CDR1 MRHNA, CDR2 SNTAGT. This CDR3 spans 13 amino acids. V lost 2 bases, J lost 8 bases, and 3 bases stayed unmatched. The CDR3 bases are TGTGCCAGCAGTGACGGGACAGTGGATGAGCAGTTCTTC. Amino acids: CASSDGTVDEQFF.

The chain uses TRBV11-3 and TRBJ1-1, with a tentative D call TRBD1 (6 bases). This CDR3 comprises 14 residues. The germline CDR1 and CDR2 sequences are SGHNT and YENEEA. Trimming pared 4 bases from V and 3 bases from J, leaving 12 bases between. The CDR3 region has the DNA TGTGCCAGCAGCTCCGGACAGCTGGACACTGAAGCTTTCTTT. Encoded protein: CASSSGQLDTEAFF.

V and J are TRBV19 and TRBJ1-6, with TRBD1 matching 8 bases. Trimming at V came to 6 bases and at J to 6 bases, leaving 4 bases not matched to a gene. Germline loops: CDR1 LNHDA, CDR2 SQIVND (reference sequence). CDR3 length: 14 amino acids. Here the CDR3 DNA reads TGTGCCAGTAGGCCACAGGGGGGTAATTCACCCCTCCACTTT. It translates to CASRPQGGNSPLHF.

This clone was observed once. V is TRBV6-5 and J is TRBJ1-5; D is unclear. The germline CDR1 and CDR2 sequences are MNHEY and SVGAGI. Trimming shortened V by 8 bases and J by 3 bases, and 8 bases separated the two germline ends. The CDR3 has 12 amino acids. The chain's CDR3 is CASGPYNQPQHF. CDR3 coding DNA: TGTGCCAGCGGTCCCTACAATCAGCCCCAGCATTTT.

V and J are TRBV9 and TRBJ2-7; unclear D gene. V lost 1 base and J lost 4, with 15 bases in between. The CDR3 sequence is 15 residues long. Germline lookup yields CDR1 SGDLS and CDR2 YYNGEE. The CDR3 bases are TGTGCCAGCAGCGTATTGGGTGCGGCCGATTACGAGCAGTACTTC. Its translation: CASSVLGAADYEQYF.

The J gene is TRBJ2-3, the V gene TRBV5-1; the match to TRBD2 covers 8 bases. The CDR3 loop spans 17 amino acids. CDR1 and CDR2 (germline): SGHRS, YFSETQ. J lost 1 base, V lost 4 bases, and 11 bases had no gene match. Here the CDR3 reads CASSLQTRAGGTDTQYF. The DNA of the CDR3 is TGCGCCAGCAGCCTCCAAACCCGAGCGGGGGGCACAGATACGCAGTATTTT.

This CDR3 is CASSPLGPEQYF. CDR3 sequence (DNA): TGTGCCAGCAGTCCCTTGGGCCCCGAGCAGTACTTC. The rearrangement uses TRBV6-5 and TRBJ2-7; D not certain. The V gene's germline CDR1 is MNHEY and CDR2 SVGAGI. Trimming shortened V by 5 bases and J by 6 bases, and 11 bases separated the two germline ends. The CDR3 is 12 amino acids.

V gene TRBV15 combines with J gene TRBJ1-1; 8 bases match TRBD1. Germline V gene sequence: CDR1 LNHNV, CDR2 YYDKDF (reference sequence). The CDR3 runs to 17 residues. V was pared by 3 bases and J by 1 base, with 10 bases of the junction left unmatched. Written as DNA, the CDR3 is TGTGCCACCAGCAGTCGACAGGGGCTGGGGAAGAACACTGAAGCTTTCTTT. Residues: CATSSRQGLGKNTEAFF.

V and J are TRBV29-1 and TRBJ2-3, with D possibly TRBD2 on 7 matching bases. The CDR3 runs to 15 residues. The V and J ends lost 5 bases and 3 bases respectively, with 18 bases between them. Germline V CDR1 and CDR2: SQVTM, ANQGSEA. In DNA form, the CDR3 reads TGCAGCGTTCAATTAGGGGGGGGTCGAACAGATACGCAGTATTTT. It is translated as CSVQLGGGRTDTQYF.

This clone was detected once. J is TRBJ1-5 and V is TRBV4-2; 7 bases match TRBD1. The CDR3 extends over 17 amino acids. Unmatched junction bases numbered 14, after V lost 2 bases and J lost 7 bases. Germline V gene sequence: CDR1 LGHNA, CDR2 YNFKEQ. As DNA, the CDR3 is TGTGCCAGCAGCCAAAACCTGGGACAGTCGTTAGTCCAGCCCCAGCATTTT. Its translation: CASSQNLGQSLVQPQHF.

This rearrangement joins TRBV2 to TRBJ1-1; D is possibly TRBD1 (6 bases). The CDR3 contains 13 residues. Trimming removed 6 bases from V and 3 bases from J, with 11 bases in between. Looked up from germline, CDR1 is SNHLY and CDR2 is FYNNEI. Here the CDR3 reads CASRFTGYTEAFF. For the CDR3, the DNA is TGTGCCAGCAGATTTACAGGGTACACTGAAGCTTTCTTT.

The V and J genes are TRBV29-1 and TRBJ2-3; TRBD2 is a possible D gene (6 bases). Germline V gene data show CDR1 as SQVTM and CDR2 as ANQGSEA. Trimming cost V 4 bases and J 6 bases, with 23 bases left between them. The CDR3 is 16 amino acids. CDR3 DNA: TGCAGCGTTGTTCCGTTTCCAGGCGGTGGGGGGGATACGCAGTATTTT. It yields the protein CSVVPFPGGGGDTQYF.

The chain joins TRBV2 to TRBJ1-2; no definite D call. CDR3 length: 11 residues. Between the trimmed V and J ends, which lost 8 bases and 3 bases, there was a span of 7 bases. Germline V lookup: CDR1 SNHLY, CDR2 FYNNEI. DNA for the CDR3: TGTGCCAGCGCGGCAGACTATGGCTACACCTTC. Its protein is CASAADYGYTF.

The chain is built from TRBV5-4 and TRBJ2-7; D is unresolved. CDR1 is SGHNT and CDR2 is YYREEE in the germline V gene (reference sequence). Trimming took off 3 bases at V and 4 bases at J, with 14 bases between the two ends. CDR3 length: 14 amino acids. The CDR3 DNA follows: TGTGCCAGCAGCTCGCAGAGAACCAGGTACGAGCAGTACTTC. This gives the protein CASSSQRTRYEQYF.

This chain uses TRBV6-2 or TRBV6-3 with TRBJ1-5; a possible D gene is TRBD1 (5 bases). Trimming stripped 6 bases from V and 3 bases from J, with 15 bases between. The CDR3 loop spans 15 amino acids. Germline CDR1 MNHEY, CDR2 SVGEGT. The CDR3 is CASRPLEGPNQPQHF. The CDR3 coding sequence is TGTGCCAGCAGACCTCTCGAGGGACCCAATCAGCCCCAGCATTTT.

This chain links TRBV6-4 with TRBJ2-1; 7 bases agree with TRBD1. The CDR3 runs to 13 residues. V shed 2 bases, J shed 8 bases, and the junction held 3 bases outside the gene matches. In germline, CDR1 is MRHNA, CDR2 SNTAGT. DNA for the CDR3: TGTGCCAGCAGTGACCGCGACAGGGATGAGCAGTTCTTC. This gives the protein CASSDRDRDEQFF.

Ten or more counts support this clone. CDR3 sequence reads: CASSYSTSTDTQYF. CDR3 DNA sequence: TGTGCCAGCAGTTACTCGACTAGCACAGATACGCAGTATTTT. The chain couples TRBV6-2 or TRBV6-3 to TRBJ2-3, with D hard to call. The germline CDR1 and CDR2 sequences are MNHEY and SVGEGT. CDR3 size: 14 residues. Trimming removed 0 bases from V and 0 bases from J, with 4 bases in between.

About this clone: The junction does not match germline at one end; this may be a read error. The chain employs TRBV7-8 and TRBJ2-7, with D possibly being TRBD1 (6 bases). In germline, CDR1 is SGHVS, CDR2 FQNEAQ. The CDR3 totals 12 residues. CDR3 residues: CASSLRSGTPAF. The CDR3 DNA reads as TGTGCCAGCAGCCTTCGATCCGGGACACCCGCCTTC.

The rearrangement joins TRBV7-3 to TRBJ2-7, with 12 bases lining up with TRBD2. The V gene's germline CDR1 is SGHTA and CDR2 FQGTGA. V trimming: 5 bases; J trimming: 2 bases; junction bases outside the gene matches: 4. There are 15 residues in the CDR3. CDR3: CASSASSGRAYEQYF. The CDR3 DNA reads TGTGCCAGCAGCGCATCTAGCGGGAGGGCCTACGAGCAGTACTTC.

The chain has TRBV29-1 and TRBJ1-2; no firm D call. Germline CDR1 SQVTM, CDR2 ANQGSEA. Trimming stripped 4 bases from V and 1 base from J, with 13 bases between. The length of the CDR3 is 14 residues. The CDR3 loop reads CSVAVGKLNYGYTF. CDR3 in DNA: TGCAGCGTTGCGGTCGGCAAGCTTAACTATGGCTACACCTTC.

The chain uses TRBV30 and TRBJ1-5, with 9 bases that match TRBD1. Germline-derived CDR1 and CDR2 are GTSNPN and SVGIG (reference sequence). The CDR3 spans 14 residues. V shed 1 base, J shed 6 bases, and the junction held 4 bases outside the gene matches. The DNA of the CDR3 is TGTGCCTGGAGTGCACAGGGGGCTCGTCAGCCCCAGCATTTT. It codes for CAWSAQGARQPQHF.